This T cell receptor beta chain was documented in a study of vaccination and CD4 T cells after COVID-19. Deletions cut 4 bases from V and 8 bases from J, with 11 bases between. CDR3 size: 11 residues. Germline loops: CDR1 SQVTM, CDR2 ANQGSEA. With the Oncomine TCR Beta short-read assay, DNA from cultured CD4+ T cells was sequenced. TCRdb re-called the PCR reads through MiXCR, storing one row per CDR3 protein. Here the sample spans more than 12,000 distinct CDR3 sequences, roughly 43% being singletons. Described treatment: approximately 9-day PBMC culture with coronavirus spike peptide pools or control peptides (ViraFEST assay). Regarding this clonotype: Its matching antigen is unknown.

Input material: CD4+ T cells from blood, cultured in vitro. The chain employs TRBV29-1 and TRBJ1-1; perhaps TRBD1 as D (6 bases). This TCR derives from a human donor who had recovered from COVID-19. The CDR3 reads CSVVGRGEAFF. The CDR3 nucleotides are TGCAGCGTTGTTGGTAGGGGGGAAGCTTTCTTT.